This TCR beta chain was profiled in a study of cytomegalovirus exposure and HLA in healthy donors. Points from the study as a whole: Under in vitro conditions, three CMV-associated chains were confirmed as specific for CMV antigens.

CDR1 is LNHDA, CDR2 SQIVND, per germline (reference sequence). The V end lost 0 bases, the J end lost 2 bases, and 10 bases lay between the germline ends. CDR3 length: 15 residues. About this clone itself: The antigen is unknown.

The PCR contained 60 Vbeta and 13 Jbeta primers. Assay used: immunoSEQ multiplex PCR; TCRdb lists only in-frame clones, some missing. The data hold some 200,000 clones, with approximately 82% observed a single time. Specimen: PBMCs. The sequence was collected from a man younger than 30 in good health and CMV-seronegative. The chain couples TRBV19 to TRBJ2-5; D is perhaps TRBD2 (6 bases). The CDR3 spells CASSIERDRQETQYF. The CDR3 bases are TGTGCCAGTAGTATAGAGCGGGATCGTCAAGAGACCCAGTACTTC.